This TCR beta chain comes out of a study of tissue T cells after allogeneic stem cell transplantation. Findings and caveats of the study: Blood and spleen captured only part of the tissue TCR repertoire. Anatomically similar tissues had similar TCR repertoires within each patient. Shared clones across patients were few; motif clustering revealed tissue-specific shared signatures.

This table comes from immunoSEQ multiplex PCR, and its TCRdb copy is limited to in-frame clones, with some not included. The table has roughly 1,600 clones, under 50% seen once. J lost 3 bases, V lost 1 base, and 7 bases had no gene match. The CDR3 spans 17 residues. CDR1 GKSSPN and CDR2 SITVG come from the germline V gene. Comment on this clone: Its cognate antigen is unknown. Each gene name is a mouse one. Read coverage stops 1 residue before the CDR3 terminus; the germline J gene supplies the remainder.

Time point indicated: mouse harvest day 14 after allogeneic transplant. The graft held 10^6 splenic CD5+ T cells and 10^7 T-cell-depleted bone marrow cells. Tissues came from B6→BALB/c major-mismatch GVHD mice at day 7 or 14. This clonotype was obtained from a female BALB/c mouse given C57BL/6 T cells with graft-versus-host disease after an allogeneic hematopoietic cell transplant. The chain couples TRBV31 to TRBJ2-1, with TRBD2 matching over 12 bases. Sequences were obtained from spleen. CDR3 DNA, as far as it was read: TGTGCCTGGAGTCCTGTCCCGGGACTGGGGGGCTATGCTGAGCAGTTC. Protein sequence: CAWSPVPGLGGYAEQF. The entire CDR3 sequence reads CAWSPVPGLGGYAEQFF.